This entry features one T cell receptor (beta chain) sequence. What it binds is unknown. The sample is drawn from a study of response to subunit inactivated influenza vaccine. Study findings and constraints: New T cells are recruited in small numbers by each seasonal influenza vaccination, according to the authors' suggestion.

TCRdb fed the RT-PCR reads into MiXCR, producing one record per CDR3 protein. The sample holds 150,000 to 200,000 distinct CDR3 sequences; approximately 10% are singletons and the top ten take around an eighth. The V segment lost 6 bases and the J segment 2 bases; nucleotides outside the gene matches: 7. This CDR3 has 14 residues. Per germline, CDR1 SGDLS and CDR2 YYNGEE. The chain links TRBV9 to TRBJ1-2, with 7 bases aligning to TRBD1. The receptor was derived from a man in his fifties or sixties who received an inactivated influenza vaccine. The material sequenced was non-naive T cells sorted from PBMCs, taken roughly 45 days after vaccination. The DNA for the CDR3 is TGTGCCAGCAACCCCCCAGGGGGGAACTATGGCTACACCTTC. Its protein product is CASNPPGGNYGYTF.